This T cell receptor beta chain originates from a study of T cells in Graves' hyperthyroidism and ophthalmopathy. This clonotype was recorded at least ten times. Diagnoses were established using clinical symptoms, serum thyroxine and TRAb, thyroid ultrasound and orbital computed tomography. Amplification targeted TCR beta CDR3 regions from RNA transcripts. The TCR CDR3 first-round RT-PCR relied on the HTBI primer set. TCRdb itself ran the multiplex PCR reads through MiXCR, one entry per CDR3 protein. The sample carries roughly 840,000 distinct CDR3 sequences, about 38% recorded once. The germline V gene encodes CDR1 SQVTM and CDR2 ANQGSEA. The CDR3 is 16 residues long. With 0 bases removed from V and 4 bases from J, the gap between germline ends came to 13 bases.

The chain recombines TRBV29-1 with TRBJ2-6; D is undetermined. The sequence came from a man aged 18 to 29 with Graves' hyperthyroidism. What was sequenced was blood. In DNA, the CDR3 is TGCAGCGTTGAAGATCCCCCTCACCCAGGGGCCAACGTCCTGACTTTC. Translated, it gives CSVEDPPHPGANVLTF.